Listed below are T cell receptor beta chains from one sample, sequenced in a study of blood T cell repertoires in COVID-19. Here immunoSEQ multiplex PCR was the method, and the copy in TCRdb shows in-frame clones only, minus some. This table holds more than 90,000 clones, around 92% found once. The sample was peripheral blood. These TCRs come from a man between 50 and 59 years old with active COVID-19. Each CDR3 is given with its conserved first and last residue. A D gene is named only where the DNA matches it firmly. Some rows mark clone size as missing; the rest say once, few, many or name a class of expanded clone.

CDR3 protein,CDR3 DNA,V gene,D gene,clone size,J gene
CASTPPSTETQYF,TGTGCCAGCACCCCCCCTAGCACAGAGACCCAGTACTTC,TRBV6-5,NA,NA,TRBJ2-5
CASSNRVATDTQYF,TGTGCCAGCAGCAACCGGGTTGCCACAGATACGCAGTATTTT,TRBV5-5,NA,NA,TRBJ2-3
CASSLGLVLIYEQYF,TGTGCCAGCAGCCTGGGACTAGTGCTTATCTACGAGCAGTACTTC,TRBV3-1/TRBV3-2,TRBD2,NA,TRBJ2-7
CASSLSGTVNSPLHF,TGTGCCAGCAGTTTATCTGGGACAGTTAATTCACCCCTCCACTTT,TRBV27,TRBD1,NA,TRBJ1-6
CASSSQTDSGNTIYF,TGTGCCAGCAGTTCCCAGACAGATTCTGGAAACACCATATATTTT,TRBV6-5,NA,NA,TRBJ1-3
CASSPETGRYEQYF,TGTGCCAGCAGTCCTGAGACAGGGCGCTACGAGCAGTACTTC,TRBV27,TRBD1,NA,TRBJ2-7
CASSSRRAPGGELRYEQFF,TGCGCCAGCAGCTCCCGACGGGCTCCAGGGGGTGAGTTACGATATGAGCAGTTCTTC,TRBV5-1,TRBD1,NA,TRBJ2-1
CASAGGGYTF,TGTGCCAGTGCAGGGGGTGGCTACACCTTC,TRBV2,TRBD1,NA,TRBJ1-2
CASSILAGGRSGEQYF,TGTGCCAGCAGCATCTTAGCGGGAGGCCGGTCGGGCGAGCAGTACTTC,TRBV7-2,TRBD2,NA,TRBJ2-7
CASSSRTRNEKLFF,TGTGCCAGTAGTTCCCGGACAAGAAATGAAAAACTGTTTTTT,TRBV19,NA,NA,TRBJ1-4
CASSPGLAGVDTQYF,TGCGCCAGCAGCCCCGGACTAGCGGGAGTAGATACGCAGTATTTT,TRBV5-1,TRBD2,NA,TRBJ2-3
CASSVVGRDSSEQFF,TGTGCCAGCAGCGTAGTCGGACGGGACTCCAGTGAGCAGTTCTTC,TRBV9,NA,NA,TRBJ2-1
CASRLDRASSYEQYF,TGTGCCAGCAGACTGGACAGGGCTAGCTCCTACGAGCAGTACTTC,TRBV28,TRBD1,many,TRBJ2-7
CASSLGRRDEQYF,TGCGCCAGCAGCTTGGGGAGGAGGGACGAGCAGTACTTC,TRBV5-1,NA,NA,TRBJ2-7
CATSGTGGHEQYF,TGTGCCACCAGTGGAACAGGGGGTCACGAGCAGTACTTC,TRBV24-1,TRBD1,NA,TRBJ2-7
CASSLQTSGRIHNEQFF,TGTGCCAGCAGCCTCCAGACTAGCGGGCGTATACACAATGAGCAGTTCTTC,TRBV7-9,TRBD2,NA,TRBJ2-1
CASSEQGATYNEQFF,TGTGCCAGCAGCGAACAGGGGGCGACGTACAATGAGCAGTTCTTC,TRBV6-4,TRBD1,NA,TRBJ2-1
CASSPAGVIGTEAFF,TGTGCCAGCAGCCCGGCCGGGGTGATTGGGACTGAAGCTTTCTTT,TRBV4-2,NA,once,TRBJ1-1
CASSPRDTEAFF,TGTGCCAGCAGCCCCAGGGACACTGAAGCTTTCTTT,TRBV28,NA,NA,TRBJ1-1
CATTPGQADRETQYF,TGTGCCACCACCCCCGGACAGGCCGACCGAGAGACCCAGTACTTC,TRBV10-3,TRBD1,NA,TRBJ2-5
CASSLNSFRGTEAFF,TGTGCCAGCAGTTTAAATAGTTTTCGGGGCACTGAAGCTTTCTTT,TRBV28,NA,NA,TRBJ1-1
CASSDQGWAYEQYF,TGTGCCAGCAGTGACCAGGGGTGGGCCTACGAGCAGTACTTC,TRBV27,NA,medium-sized,TRBJ2-7
CATGPSQPNTEAFF,TGTGCCACGGGTCCCTCGCAGCCGAACACTGAAGCTTTCTTT,TRBV28,NA,once,TRBJ1-1
CASSLNGRGDQPQHF,TGTGCCAGCAGCTTAAATGGACGGGGTGATCAGCCCCAGCATTTT,TRBV5-4,NA,NA,TRBJ1-5
CASSAGTSGKSTDTQYF,TGCGCCAGCAGCGCCGGGACTAGCGGAAAAAGCACAGATACGCAGTATTTT,TRBV5-1,TRBD2,NA,TRBJ2-3
CASSSATGMAYEQYF,TGTGCCAGCAGCTCAGCTACAGGGATGGCCTACGAGCAGTACTTC,TRBV5-6,NA,NA,TRBJ2-7
CASSLSGSPYNEQFF,TGTGCCAGCAGCCTTAGCGGGAGTCCCTACAATGAGCAGTTCTTC,TRBV28,TRBD2,NA,TRBJ2-1
CASSTTGGVDVLTF,TGTGCCAGCAGTACAACAGGGGGGGTGGACGTCCTGACTTTC,TRBV27,NA,NA,TRBJ2-6
CARWRGRATEAFF,TGCGCCCGATGGAGGGGACGGGCCACTGAAGCTTTCTTT,TRBV5-1,NA,NA,TRBJ1-1
CASSSRDTAYEQYF,TGTGCCAGCAGCTCCCGGGACACAGCCTACGAGCAGTACTTC,TRBV5-6,NA,NA,TRBJ2-7
CASSRWTGGNEQYF,TGTGCCAGCAGCCGTTGGACAGGCGGGAACGAGCAGTACTTC,TRBV27,NA,NA,TRBJ2-7
CASSYMSTEAFF,TGTGCCAGCAGTTACATGAGCACTGAAGCTTTCTTT,TRBV6-2/TRBV6-3,NA,NA,TRBJ1-1
CASSLVRQGANYGYTF,TGTGCCAGCAGTTTGGTCAGACAGGGGGCAAACTATGGCTACACCTTC,TRBV28,TRBD1,NA,TRBJ1-2
CASRRGGNTEAFF,TGTGCCAGCAGGAGGGGGGGCAACACTGAAGCTTTCTTT,TRBV25-1,NA,NA,TRBJ1-1
CASRQFPYRDAGANVLTF,TGTGCCAGCCGTCAGTTCCCCTACAGGGACGCGGGGGCCAACGTCCTGACTTTC,TRBV28,NA,NA,TRBJ2-6
CASSQFELAGGTYNEQFF,TGCGCCAGCAGCCAATTCGAGTTGGCGGGAGGGACCTACAATGAGCAGTTCTTC,TRBV4-1,TRBD2,NA,TRBJ2-1
CASSDEAGGQNEQFF,TGTGCCAGCAGTGACGAAGCGGGAGGGCAAAATGAGCAGTTCTTC,TRBV6-4,TRBD2,NA,TRBJ2-1
CASSGTGGTDTQYF,TGTGCCAGTAGCGGGACAGGCGGCACAGATACGCAGTATTTT,TRBV19,TRBD1,NA,TRBJ2-3
CASSLPRGPYNEQFF,TGCGCCAGCAGCTTGCCTAGGGGCCCCTACAATGAGCAGTTCTTC,TRBV5-1,NA,NA,TRBJ2-1
CSVGSGGKTQYF,TGCAGCGTTGGGAGCGGCGGAAAGACCCAGTACTTC,TRBV29-1,NA,NA,TRBJ2-5
CASRGTGEGVSEQFF,TGTGCCAGCAGGGGGACAGGGGAAGGGGTGAGTGAGCAGTTCTTC,TRBV6-5,TRBD1,NA,TRBJ2-1
CASSVGTRGPNTEAFF,TGTGCCAGCAGCGTAGGGACCCGGGGTCCGAACACTGAAGCTTTCTTT,TRBV9,NA,NA,TRBJ1-1
CASSPNPDTHYGYTF,TGTGCCAGCTCACCGAATCCGGACACCCACTATGGCTACACCTTC,TRBV18,NA,NA,TRBJ1-2
CASSGGGVDTEAFF,TGTGCCAGCAGCGGGGGAGGGGTGGACACTGAAGCTTTCTTT,TRBV5-4,NA,NA,TRBJ1-1
CASSITGNQPQHF,TGTGCCAGCAGTATCACAGGCAATCAGCCCCAGCATTTT,TRBV2,NA,NA,TRBJ1-5
CASSPGNTIYF,TGTGCCAGCAGTCCGGGAAACACCATATATTTT,TRBV12-3/TRBV12-4,NA,NA,TRBJ1-3
CASSRNRAVADTQYF,TGTGCCAGCAGCCGTAACAGGGCAGTGGCAGATACGCAGTATTTT,TRBV3-1/TRBV3-2,NA,once,TRBJ2-3
CATSSRSTPGLAGYNEQFF,TGTGCCACCAGCAGCCGAAGTACACCGGGACTAGCGGGCTACAATGAGCAGTTCTTC,TRBV15,TRBD2,NA,TRBJ2-1
CASRRTGLADEQFF,TGCGCCAGCAGACGAACAGGACTAGCAGATGAGCAGTTCTTC,TRBV4-1,TRBD2,NA,TRBJ2-1
CAIHRGTDTQYF,TGTGCCATACACAGGGGCACAGATACGCAGTATTTT,TRBV13,NA,NA,TRBJ2-3
CASSPPGQGRGEQYF,TGTGCCAGCAGCCCCCCGGGACAGGGCAGAGGCGAGCAGTACTTC,TRBV7-9,TRBD1,NA,TRBJ2-7
CSAKLPSTQYF,TGCAGTGCTAAACTTCCTAGTACGCAGTATTTT,TRBV20-1,NA,NA,TRBJ2-3
CASSYRGGETQYF,TGTGCCAGCAGTTACAGGGGGGGAGAGACCCAGTACTTC,TRBV12-3/TRBV12-4,NA,NA,TRBJ2-5
CASSQVGGTEAFF,TGCGCCAGCAGCCAAGTGGGAGGCACTGAAGCTTTCTTT,TRBV4-1,NA,NA,TRBJ1-1
CASSLGGTSGSDTQYF,TGTGCCAGCAGCTTAGGTGGGACTAGCGGCTCAGATACGCAGTATTTT,TRBV7-2,TRBD2,NA,TRBJ2-3